This is a list of T cell receptor beta chains from one sample in a study of blood T cell repertoires in COVID-19. Generated by immunoSEQ multiplex PCR, the TCRdb table keeps only in-frame clones and is missing some. The repertoire holds 100,000 or so clones, with about four fifths as singletons. The sample was peripheral blood. The receptors were gathered from a man at least 80 years old with acute or convalescent COVID-19. CDR3s include the opening cysteine and the closing phenylalanine or tryptophan. Fields, in order: clone size, V gene, J gene, D gene, CDR3 protein, CDR3 DNA. D genes are given only for firm matches. A clone size is listed for some rows: how often the clone was seen (once, few, many), or a class if it is expanded.

-	TRBV5-4	TRBJ1-1	TRBD1	CASSARQGLNTEAFF	TGTGCCAGCAGCGCCAGACAGGGGTTGAACACTGAAGCTTTCTTT
-	TRBV28	TRBJ1-3	-	CASSRTSGVVRGNTIYF	TGTGCCAGCAGCCGGACTTCGGGAGTGGTACGCGGAAACACCATATATTTT
-	TRBV7-2	TRBJ1-1	-	CASSRQQNTEAFF	TGTGCCAGCAGCCGACAGCAGAACACTGAAGCTTTCTTT
-	TRBV30	TRBJ2-2	-	CASAAHDGTGELFF	TGTGCCTCCGCCGCGCATGATGGCACCGGGGAGCTGTTTTTT
-	TRBV5-4	TRBJ2-6	-	CASSLSSGSGANVLTF	TGTGCCAGCAGCTTGAGTTCAGGCTCTGGGGCCAACGTCCTGACTTTC
-	TRBV4-1	TRBJ2-1	-	CASSQDWTADGEQFF	TGCGCCAGCAGCCAAGATTGGACAGCGGACGGTGAGCAGTTCTTC
once	TRBV27	TRBJ2-1	TRBD2	CASSKDLAGAGHEQFF	TGTGCCAGCAGTAAGGACCTAGCGGGAGCTGGCCATGAGCAGTTCTTC
-	TRBV2	TRBJ2-1	-	CASSERLVSYNEQFF	TGTGCCAGCAGTGAGCGTCTAGTATCCTACAATGAGCAGTTCTTC
-	TRBV7-9	TRBJ1-5	-	CASSLTGTQPQHF	TGTGCCAGCAGCTTAACAGGGACTCAGCCCCAGCATTTT
-	TRBV25-1	TRBJ1-6	-	CASSDSYNSPLHF	TGTGCCAGCAGTGATTCATATAATTCACCCCTCCACTTT
-	TRBV2	TRBJ1-1	-	CASSEDNVEAFF	TGTGCCAGCAGTGAAGACAACGTTGAAGCTTTCTTT
once	TRBV5-1	TRBJ1-4	TRBD1	CASSSPGQGKKLFF	TGCGCCAGCAGCTCACCGGGACAGGGGAAAAAACTGTTTTTT
-	TRBV9	TRBJ2-6	TRBD1	CASSTRDSSGANVLTF	TGTGCCAGCAGCACCCGGGACAGCTCTGGGGCCAACGTCCTGACTTTC
-	TRBV29-1	TRBJ1-5	-	CSVVLGARNQPQHF	TGCAGCGTTGTTTTGGGGGCGCGCAATCAGCCCCAGCATTTT
-	TRBV6-6	TRBJ1-6	TRBD1	CASRPGTGDNSPLHF	TGTGCCAGCAGGCCCGGGACAGGGGATAATTCACCCCTCCACTTT
-	TRBV7-2	TRBJ1-2	TRBD1	CASSLAFRTGRNYGYTF	TGTGCCAGCAGCTTAGCGTTCCGGACAGGGAGGAACTATGGCTACACCTTC
-	TRBV11-3	TRBJ2-1	TRBD2	CASSLESAGGPYNEQFF	TGTGCCAGCAGCTTAGAATCGGCGGGAGGCCCTTACAATGAGCAGTTCTTC
-	TRBV19	TRBJ2-1	TRBD2	CASSRTSGKINEQFF	TGTGCCAGTAGTCGGACTAGCGGGAAAATCAATGAGCAGTTCTTC
-	TRBV28	TRBJ2-7	TRBD2	CASSPRLAGAYEQYF	TGTGCCAGCAGTCCACGACTAGCGGGGGCCTACGAGCAGTACTTC
once	TRBV6-1	TRBJ2-4	-	CASSELAVLAKNIQYF	TGTGCCAGCAGTGAATTAGCTGTACTAGCCAAAAACATTCAGTACTTC
-	TRBV18	TRBJ2-5	-	CASSPQGGQETQYF	TGTGCCAGCTCACCGCAGGGGGGCCAAGAGACCCAGTACTTC
-	TRBV3-1/TRBV3-2	TRBJ2-5	-	CASSQLRETQYF	TGTGCCAGCAGCCAACTCCGGGAGACCCAGTACTTC
once	TRBV2	TRBJ2-7	TRBD2	CASSGIGTSGNYEQYF	TGTGCCAGCAGTGGTATAGGGACTAGCGGGAATTACGAGCAGTACTTC
-	TRBV27	TRBJ2-2	TRBD1	CASSHRGTGELFF	TGTGCCAGCAGCCACAGGGGAACCGGGGAGCTGTTTTTT
-	TRBV5-1	TRBJ1-4	-	CASSLRTVNQELGEKLFF	TGCGCCAGCAGCCTCAGGACTGTGAACCAGGAGCTCGGTGAAAAACTGTTTTTT
-	TRBV27	TRBJ1-2	TRBD1	CASSLSPGGNYGYTF	TGTGCCAGCAGTTTATCTCCAGGGGGTAACTATGGCTACACCTTC
once	TRBV9	TRBJ2-6	-	CASTNYRSGANVLTF	TGTGCCAGCACTAATTACCGCTCTGGGGCCAACGTCCTGACTTTC
-	TRBV24-1	TRBJ2-3	TRBD2	CATSDRSGRAPDTQYF	TGTGCCACCAGTGACCGTAGCGGGAGGGCCCCAGATACGCAGTATTTT
-	TRBV28	TRBJ2-7	TRBD2	CASSLGGSSYEQYF	TGTGCCAGCAGTTTAGGCGGGAGCTCCTACGAGCAGTACTTC
-	TRBV7-2	TRBJ2-7	-	CASSTVRDWEQYF	TGTGCCAGCAGCACCGTCCGGGACTGGGAGCAGTACTTC
-	TRBV6-5	TRBJ1-4	TRBD1	CASSYSTGIDEKLFF	TGTGCCAGCAGTTACTCGACAGGGATAGATGAAAAACTGTTTTTT
-	TRBV5-1	TRBJ2-7	TRBD1	CASSLADRGRHEQYF	TGCGCCAGCAGCTTGGCGGACAGGGGGCGGCACGAGCAGTACTTC
-	TRBV28	TRBJ2-7	-	CASSLGGPSSYEQYF	TGTGCCAGCAGTTTAGGCGGGCCTAGCTCCTACGAGCAGTACTTC
once	TRBV7-9	TRBJ1-1	-	CASSLGDPGRAEAFF	TGTGCCAGCAGCTTAGGGGATCCCGGGAGGGCTGAAGCTTTCTTT
-	TRBV5-5	TRBJ1-1	TRBD1	CASSFRDRGNTEAFF	TGTGCCAGCAGCTTCCGAGACAGGGGGAACACTGAAGCTTTCTTT
once	TRBV28	TRBJ1-1	-	CASNQDSITEAFF	TGTGCCAGCAACCAGGACAGCATCACTGAAGCTTTCTTT
-	TRBV12-3/TRBV12-4	TRBJ2-7	-	CASSPRTAYEQYF	TGTGCCAGCAGTCCTCGGACTGCTTACGAGCAGTACTTC
-	TRBV6-2/TRBV6-3	TRBJ1-1	TRBD1	CASSYLTGGQTEAFF	TGTGCCAGCAGTTATCTCACAGGGGGCCAAACTGAAGCTTTCTTT
-	TRBV19	TRBJ2-1	-	CASSIRNRGNEQFF	TGTGCCAGTAGTATCAGGAACCGGGGGAATGAGCAGTTCTTC
once	TRBV5-4	TRBJ2-7	-	CASSLIDKAEQYF	TGTGCCAGCAGCTTGATAGACAAAGCTGAGCAGTACTTC
-	TRBV29-1	TRBJ2-5	-	CSVDRGQETQYF	TGCAGCGTTGATCGGGGGCAAGAGACCCAGTACTTC
-	TRBV28	TRBJ2-7	-	CASSLIQSFYEQYF	TGTGCCAGCAGTTTGATTCAAAGCTTCTACGAGCAGTACTTC
-	TRBV5-6	TRBJ1-1	-	CASSAARGSMNTEAFF	TGTGCCAGCAGCGCCGCCCGGGGGTCGATGAACACTGAAGCTTTCTTT
-	TRBV28	TRBJ2-7	TRBD2	CASSSGTSRTYEQYF	TGTGCCAGCAGTTCCGGGACTAGTCGTACCTACGAGCAGTACTTC
few	TRBV5-5	TRBJ2-5	-	CASSINGVGGETQYF	TGTGCCAGCAGCATCAATGGAGTCGGAGGAGAGACCCAGTACTTC
-	TRBV28	TRBJ1-3	TRBD1	CASSGGQGADGTIYF	TGTGCCAGCAGTGGGGGACAGGGTGCCGACGGCACCATATATTTT